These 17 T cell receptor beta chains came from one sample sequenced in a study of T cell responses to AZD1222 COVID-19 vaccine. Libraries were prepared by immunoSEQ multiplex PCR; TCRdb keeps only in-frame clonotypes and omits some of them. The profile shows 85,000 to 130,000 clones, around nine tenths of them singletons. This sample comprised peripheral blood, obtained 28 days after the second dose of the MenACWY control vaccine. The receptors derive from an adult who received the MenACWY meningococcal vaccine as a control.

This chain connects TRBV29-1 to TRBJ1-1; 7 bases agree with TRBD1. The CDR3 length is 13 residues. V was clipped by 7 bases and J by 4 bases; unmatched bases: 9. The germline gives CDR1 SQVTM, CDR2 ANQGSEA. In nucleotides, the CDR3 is TGCAGCGGCGACAGGGCCCAAGGCACTGAAGCTTTCTTT. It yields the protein CSGDRAQGTEAFF.

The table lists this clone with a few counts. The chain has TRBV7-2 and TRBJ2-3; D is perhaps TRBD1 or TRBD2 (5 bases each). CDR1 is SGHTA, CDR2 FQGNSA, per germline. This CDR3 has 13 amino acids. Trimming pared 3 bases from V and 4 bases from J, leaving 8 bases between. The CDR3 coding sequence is TGTGCCAGCAGCTTCCAGGGAGCAGATACGCAGTATTTT. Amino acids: CASSFQGADTQYF. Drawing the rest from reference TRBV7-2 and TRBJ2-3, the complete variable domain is GAGVSQSPSNKVTEKGKDVELRCDPISGHTALYWYRQSLGQGLEFLIYFQGNSAPDKSGLPSDRFSAERTGGSVSTLTIQRTQQEDSAVYLCASSFQGADTQYFGPGTRLTVL.

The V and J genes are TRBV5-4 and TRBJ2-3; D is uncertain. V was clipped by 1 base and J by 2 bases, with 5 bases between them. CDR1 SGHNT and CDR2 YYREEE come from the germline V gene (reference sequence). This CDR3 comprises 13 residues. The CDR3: CASSLSLTDTQYF. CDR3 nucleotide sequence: TGTGCCAGCAGCTTGTCCCTCACAGATACGCAGTATTTT.

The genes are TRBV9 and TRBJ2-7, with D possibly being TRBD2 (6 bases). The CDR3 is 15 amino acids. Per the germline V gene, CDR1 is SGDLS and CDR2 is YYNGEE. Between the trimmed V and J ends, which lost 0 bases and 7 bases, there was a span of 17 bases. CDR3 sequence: CASSVDGDPREEQYF. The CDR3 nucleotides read TGTGCCAGCAGCGTAGACGGGGATCCCCGGGAGGAGCAGTACTTC.

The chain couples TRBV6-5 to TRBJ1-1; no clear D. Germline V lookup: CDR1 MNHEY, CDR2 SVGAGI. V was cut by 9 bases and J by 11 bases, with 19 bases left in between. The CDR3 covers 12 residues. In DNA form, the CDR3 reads TGTGCCAGTCGGTCGTCCAATAGAGCGGCTTTCTTT. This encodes CASRSSNRAAFF.

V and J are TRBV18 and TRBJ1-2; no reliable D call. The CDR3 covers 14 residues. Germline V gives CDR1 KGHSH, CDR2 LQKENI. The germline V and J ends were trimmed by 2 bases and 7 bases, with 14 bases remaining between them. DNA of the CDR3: TGTGCCAGCTCACCAAACGGCGGTGCCGGTGGCTACACCTTC. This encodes CASSPNGGAGGYTF.

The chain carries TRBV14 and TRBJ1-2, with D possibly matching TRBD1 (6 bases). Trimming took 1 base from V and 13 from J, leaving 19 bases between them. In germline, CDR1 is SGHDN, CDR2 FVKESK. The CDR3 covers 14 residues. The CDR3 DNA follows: TGTGCCAGCAGCCAAGGTAGTCAGGGGCCCGTTCTCACCTTC. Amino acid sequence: CASSQGSQGPVLTF.

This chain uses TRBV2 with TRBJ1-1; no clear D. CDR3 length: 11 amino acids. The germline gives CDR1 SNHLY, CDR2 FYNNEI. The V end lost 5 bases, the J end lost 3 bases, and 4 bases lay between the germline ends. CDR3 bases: TGTGCCAGCAGTTGGGACACTGAAGCTTTCTTT. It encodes CASSWDTEAFF.

CDR3 protein: CASSYTAETQYF. Written as DNA, the CDR3 is TGTGCCAGCAGTTACACCGCGGAGACCCAGTACTTC. The J gene is TRBJ2-5, the V gene TRBV6-2 or TRBV6-3; unclear D gene. The CDR3 contains 12 residues. The V and J ends lost 2 bases and 5 bases respectively, with 6 bases between them. Looked up from germline, CDR1 is MNHEY and CDR2 is SVGEGT.

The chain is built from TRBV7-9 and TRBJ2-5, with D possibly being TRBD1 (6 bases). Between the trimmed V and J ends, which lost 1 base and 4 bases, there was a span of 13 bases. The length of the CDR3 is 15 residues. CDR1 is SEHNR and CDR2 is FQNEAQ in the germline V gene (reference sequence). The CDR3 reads CASSLVGQSGETQYF. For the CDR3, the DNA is TGTGCCAGCAGCTTAGTAGGACAGAGTGGAGAGACCCAGTACTTC.

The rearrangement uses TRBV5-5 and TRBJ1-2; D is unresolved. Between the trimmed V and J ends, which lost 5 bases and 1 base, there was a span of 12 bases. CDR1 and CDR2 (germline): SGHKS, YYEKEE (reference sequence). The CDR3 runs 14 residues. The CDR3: CASSVRSFNYGYTF. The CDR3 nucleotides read TGTGCCAGCAGTGTAAGGAGCTTTAACTATGGCTACACCTTC.

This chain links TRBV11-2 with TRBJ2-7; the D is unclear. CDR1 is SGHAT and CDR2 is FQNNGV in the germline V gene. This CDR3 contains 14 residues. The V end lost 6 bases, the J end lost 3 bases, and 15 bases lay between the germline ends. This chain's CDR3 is CASSSVSAFYEQYF. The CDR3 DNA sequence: TGTGCCAGCAGTTCAGTGTCGGCCTTCTACGAGCAGTACTTC.

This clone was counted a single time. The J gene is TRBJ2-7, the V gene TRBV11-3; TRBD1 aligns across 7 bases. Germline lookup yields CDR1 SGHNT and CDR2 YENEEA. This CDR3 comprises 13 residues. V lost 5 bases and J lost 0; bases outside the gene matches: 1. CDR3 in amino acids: CASSPGGSYEQYF. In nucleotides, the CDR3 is TGTGCCAGCAGCCCAGGGGGCTCCTACGAGCAGTACTTC.

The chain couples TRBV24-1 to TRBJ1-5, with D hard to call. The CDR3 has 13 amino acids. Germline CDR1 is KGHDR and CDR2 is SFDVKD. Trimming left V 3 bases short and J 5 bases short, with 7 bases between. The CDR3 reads CATSDRRDQPQHF. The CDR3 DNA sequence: TGTGCCACCAGTGATAGGCGAGATCAGCCCCAGCATTTT.

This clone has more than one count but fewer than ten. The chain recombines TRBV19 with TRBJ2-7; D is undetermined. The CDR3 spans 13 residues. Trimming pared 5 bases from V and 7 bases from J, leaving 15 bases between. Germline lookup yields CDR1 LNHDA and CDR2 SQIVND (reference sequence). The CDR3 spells CASSLTPASEQYF. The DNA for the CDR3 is TGTGCCAGTAGTTTGACACCGGCCAGTGAGCAGTACTTC.

CDR3 loop: CASSFSGGKNNEQFF. The CDR3 DNA follows: TGTGCCAGCAGCTTTAGCGGGGGGAAAAACAATGAGCAGTTCTTC. V is TRBV7-3 and J is TRBJ2-1, with 10 nucleotides matching TRBD2. CDR1 is SGHTA, CDR2 FQGTGA, per germline. V trimming: 3 bases; J trimming: 5 bases; junction bases outside the gene matches: 4. CDR3 size: 15 residues.

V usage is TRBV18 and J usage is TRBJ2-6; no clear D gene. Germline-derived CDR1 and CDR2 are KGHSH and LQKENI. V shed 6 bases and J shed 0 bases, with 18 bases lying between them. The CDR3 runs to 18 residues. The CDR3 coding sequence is TGTGCCAGCTCCCCTACCTCAGGACCGCGCTCTGGGGCCAACGTCCTGACTTTC. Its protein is CASSPTSGPRSGANVLTF.